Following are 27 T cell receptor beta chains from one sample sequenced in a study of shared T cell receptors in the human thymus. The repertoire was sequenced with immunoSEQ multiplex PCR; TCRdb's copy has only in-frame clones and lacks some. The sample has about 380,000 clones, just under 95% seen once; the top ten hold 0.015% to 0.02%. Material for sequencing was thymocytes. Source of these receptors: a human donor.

This CDR3 reads CASSNEDRGRLSYGYTF. The CDR3 bases are TGTGCCAGTAGTAACGAGGACAGGGGTAGACTCTCCTATGGCTACACCTTC. This chain uses TRBV19 with TRBJ1-2; 9 bases align to TRBD1. The CDR3 is made up of 17 amino acids. CDR1 is LNHDA and CDR2 is SQIVND in the germline V gene (reference sequence). Trimming removed 4 bases from V and 4 bases from J; junction bases left unmatched: 13.

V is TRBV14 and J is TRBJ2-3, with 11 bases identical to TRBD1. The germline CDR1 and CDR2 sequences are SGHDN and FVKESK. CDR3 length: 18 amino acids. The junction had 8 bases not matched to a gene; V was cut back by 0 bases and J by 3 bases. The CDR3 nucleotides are TGTGCCAGCAGCCAAGAGCTATCGCGGGACAGGGGGACAGATACGCAGTATTTT. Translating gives CASSQELSRDRGTDTQYF.

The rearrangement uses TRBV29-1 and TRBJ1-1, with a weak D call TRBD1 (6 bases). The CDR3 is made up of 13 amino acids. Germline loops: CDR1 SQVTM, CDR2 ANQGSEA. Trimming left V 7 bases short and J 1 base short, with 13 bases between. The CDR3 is CSGAMTGNTEAFF. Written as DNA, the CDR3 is TGCAGCGGCGCAATGACAGGGAACACTGAAGCTTTCTTT.

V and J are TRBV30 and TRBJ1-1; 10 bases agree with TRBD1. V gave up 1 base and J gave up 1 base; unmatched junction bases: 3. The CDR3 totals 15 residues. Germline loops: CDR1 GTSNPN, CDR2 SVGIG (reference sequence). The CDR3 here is CAWSARTGGNTEAFF. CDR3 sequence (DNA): TGTGCCTGGAGTGCACGGACAGGGGGGAACACTGAAGCTTTCTTT.

CDR3 residues: CASSTQSGAGGPKDTQYF. CDR3 DNA: TGTGCCAGCAGCACCCAGTCTGGAGCGGGAGGGCCGAAAGATACGCAGTATTTT. This chain connects TRBV7-2 to TRBJ2-3, with TRBD2 matching 10 bases. After removal of 5 bases from V and 5 bases from J, the junction contained 16 bases not matched to a gene. Per germline, CDR1 SGHTA and CDR2 FQGNSA. The CDR3 length is 18 residues.

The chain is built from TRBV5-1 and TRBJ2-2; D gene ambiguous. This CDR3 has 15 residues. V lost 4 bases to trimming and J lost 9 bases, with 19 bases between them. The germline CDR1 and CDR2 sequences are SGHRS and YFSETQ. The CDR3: CASSPWSAELRELFF. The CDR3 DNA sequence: TGCGCCAGCAGCCCTTGGTCGGCTGAATTACGGGAGCTGTTTTTT.

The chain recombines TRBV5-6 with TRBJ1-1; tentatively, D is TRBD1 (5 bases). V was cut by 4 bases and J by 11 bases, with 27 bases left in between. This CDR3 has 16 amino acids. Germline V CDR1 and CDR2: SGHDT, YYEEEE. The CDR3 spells CASSRVLRDLNRRAFF. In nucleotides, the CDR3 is TGTGCCAGCAGCAGGGTACTCAGGGACCTCAATCGAAGGGCTTTCTTT.

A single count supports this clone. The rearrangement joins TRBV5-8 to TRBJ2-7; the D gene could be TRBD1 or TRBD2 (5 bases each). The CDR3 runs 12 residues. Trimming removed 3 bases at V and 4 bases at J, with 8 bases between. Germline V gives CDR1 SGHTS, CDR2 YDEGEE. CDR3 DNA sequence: TGTGCCAGCAGCTGGGGGTCGTACGAGCAGTACTTC. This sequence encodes CASSWGSYEQYF.

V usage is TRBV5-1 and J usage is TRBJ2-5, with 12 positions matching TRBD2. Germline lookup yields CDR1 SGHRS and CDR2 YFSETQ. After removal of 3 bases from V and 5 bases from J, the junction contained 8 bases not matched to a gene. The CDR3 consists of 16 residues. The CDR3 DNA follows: TGCGCCAGCAGCTCCTCGCTAGCGGGAGGGCTCGAGACCCAGTACTTC. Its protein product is CASSSSLAGGLETQYF.

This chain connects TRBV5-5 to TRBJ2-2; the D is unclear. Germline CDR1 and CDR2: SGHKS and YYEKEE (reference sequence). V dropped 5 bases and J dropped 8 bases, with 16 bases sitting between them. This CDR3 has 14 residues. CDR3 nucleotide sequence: TGTGCCAGCAGTTATAAATTAAGATTGGGGGAGCTGTTTTTT. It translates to CASSYKLRLGELFF.

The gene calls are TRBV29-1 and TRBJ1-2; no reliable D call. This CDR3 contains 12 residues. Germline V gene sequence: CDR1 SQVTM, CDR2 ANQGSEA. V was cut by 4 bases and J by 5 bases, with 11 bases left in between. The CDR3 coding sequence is TGCAGCGTTGCGGGCTTCGGTTATGGCTACACCTTC. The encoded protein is CSVAGFGYGYTF.

The CDR3 reads CASRHKSGRVYNEQFF. Written as DNA, the CDR3 is TGTGCCAGCAGACATAAAAGCGGTAGGGTTTACAATGAGCAGTTCTTC. The chain is built from TRBV2 and TRBJ2-1; TRBD2 is a possible D gene (5 bases). The germline gives CDR1 SNHLY, CDR2 FYNNEI. The germline V and J ends were trimmed by 6 bases and 4 bases, with 19 bases remaining between them. The length of the CDR3 is 16 residues.

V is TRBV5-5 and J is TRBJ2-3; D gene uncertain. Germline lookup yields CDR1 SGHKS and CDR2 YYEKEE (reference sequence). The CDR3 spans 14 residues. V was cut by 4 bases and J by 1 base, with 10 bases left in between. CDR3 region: CASSPRLGTDTQYF. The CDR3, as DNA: TGTGCCAGCAGCCCTAGGTTGGGCACAGATACGCAGTATTTT.

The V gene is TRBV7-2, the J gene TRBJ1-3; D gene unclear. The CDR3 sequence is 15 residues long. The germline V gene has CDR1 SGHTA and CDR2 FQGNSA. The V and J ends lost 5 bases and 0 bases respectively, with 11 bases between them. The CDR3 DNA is TGTGCCAGCAGCGACTTCTCCCCCTCTGGAAACACCATATATTTT. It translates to CASSDFSPSGNTIYF.

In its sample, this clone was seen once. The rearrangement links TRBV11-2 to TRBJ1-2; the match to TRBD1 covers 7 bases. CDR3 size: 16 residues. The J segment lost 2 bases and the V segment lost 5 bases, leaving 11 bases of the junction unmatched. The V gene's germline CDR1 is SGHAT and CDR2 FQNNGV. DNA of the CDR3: TGTGCCAGCAGCATGGGGCGAGAGGGGGCCAACTATGGCTACACCTTC. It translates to CASSMGREGANYGYTF.

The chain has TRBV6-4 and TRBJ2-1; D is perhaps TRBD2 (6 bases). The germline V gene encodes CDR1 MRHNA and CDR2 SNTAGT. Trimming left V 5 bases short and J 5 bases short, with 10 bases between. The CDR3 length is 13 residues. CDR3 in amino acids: CASSRDFNNEQFF. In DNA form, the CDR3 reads TGTGCCAGCAGTAGGGACTTCAACAATGAGCAGTTCTTC.

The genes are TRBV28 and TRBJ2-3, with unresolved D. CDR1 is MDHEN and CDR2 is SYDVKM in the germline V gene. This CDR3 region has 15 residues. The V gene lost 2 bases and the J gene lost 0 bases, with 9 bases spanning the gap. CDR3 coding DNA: TGTGCCAGCAGTTTAGGAGCGACTAGCACAGATACGCAGTATTTT. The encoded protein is CASSLGATSTDTQYF.

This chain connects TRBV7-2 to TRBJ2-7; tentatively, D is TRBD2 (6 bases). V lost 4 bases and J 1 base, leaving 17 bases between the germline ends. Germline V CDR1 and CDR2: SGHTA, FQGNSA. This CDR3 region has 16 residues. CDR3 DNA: TGTGCCAGCAGCTGCCTCCGGGGGTCCACATCCTACGAGCAGTACTTC. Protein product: CASSCLRGSTSYEQYF. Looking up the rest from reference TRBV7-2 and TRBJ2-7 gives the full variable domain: GAGVSQSPSNKVTEKGKDVELRCDPISGHTALYWYRQSLGQGLEFLIYFQGNSAPDKSGLPSDRFSAERTGGSVSTLTIQRTQQEDSAVYLCASSCLRGSTSYEQYFGPGTRLTVT.

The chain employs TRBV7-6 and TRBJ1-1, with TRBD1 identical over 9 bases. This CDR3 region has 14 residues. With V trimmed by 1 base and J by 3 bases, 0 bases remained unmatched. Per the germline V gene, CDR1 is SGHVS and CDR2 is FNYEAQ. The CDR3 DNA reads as TGTGCCAGCAGCTTAGGGACAGGGGACACTGAAGCTTTCTTT. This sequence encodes CASSLGTGDTEAFF. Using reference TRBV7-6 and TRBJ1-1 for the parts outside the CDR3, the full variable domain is GAGVSQSPRYKVTKRGQDVALRCDPISGHVSLYWYRQALGQGPEFLTYFNYEAQQDKSGLPNDRFSAERPEGSISTLTIQRTEQRDSAMYRCASSLGTGDTEAFFGQGTRLTVV.

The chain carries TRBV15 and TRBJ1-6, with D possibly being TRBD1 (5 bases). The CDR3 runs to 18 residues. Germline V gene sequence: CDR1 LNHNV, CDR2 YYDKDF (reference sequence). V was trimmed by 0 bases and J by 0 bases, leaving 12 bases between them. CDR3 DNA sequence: TGTGCCACCAGCAGAGATCCTCCAGGGAGCTCCTATAATTCACCCCTCCACTTT. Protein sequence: CATSRDPPGSSYNSPLHF.

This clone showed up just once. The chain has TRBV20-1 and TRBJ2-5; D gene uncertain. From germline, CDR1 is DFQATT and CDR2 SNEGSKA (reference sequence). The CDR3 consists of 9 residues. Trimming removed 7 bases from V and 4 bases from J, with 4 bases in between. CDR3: CSVRETQYF. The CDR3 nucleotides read TGCAGTGTAAGAGAGACCCAGTACTTC.

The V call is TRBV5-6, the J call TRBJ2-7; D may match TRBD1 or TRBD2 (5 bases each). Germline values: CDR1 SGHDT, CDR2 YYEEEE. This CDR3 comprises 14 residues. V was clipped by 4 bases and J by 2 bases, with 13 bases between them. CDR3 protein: CASSLRGRPYEQYF. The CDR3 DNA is TGTGCCAGCAGCCTGAGGGGCCGCCCCTACGAGCAGTACTTC.

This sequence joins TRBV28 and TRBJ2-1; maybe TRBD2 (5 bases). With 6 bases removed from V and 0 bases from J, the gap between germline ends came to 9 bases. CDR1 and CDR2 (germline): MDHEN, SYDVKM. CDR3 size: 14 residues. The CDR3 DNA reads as TGTGCCAGCAGCCTAGCTCGCTCCTACAATGAGCAGTTCTTC. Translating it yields CASSLARSYNEQFF.

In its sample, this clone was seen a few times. CDR3: CASTTPRVDGYTF. CDR3 nucleotides: TGTGCCAGCACCACCCCCCGAGTGGATGGCTACACCTTC. The chain links TRBV7-8 to TRBJ1-2; D is unresolved. Germline V gene data show CDR1 as SGHVS and CDR2 as FQNEAQ. The CDR3 extends over 13 amino acids. With 7 bases removed from V and 6 bases from J, the gap between germline ends came to 15 bases.

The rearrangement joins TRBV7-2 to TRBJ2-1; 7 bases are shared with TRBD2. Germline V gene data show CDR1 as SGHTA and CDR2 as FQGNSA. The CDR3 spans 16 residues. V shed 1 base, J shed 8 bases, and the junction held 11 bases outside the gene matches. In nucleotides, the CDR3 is TGTGCCAGCAGCTTAGAGGGATGGCGGGAGCTCCATGAGCAGTTCTTC. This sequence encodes CASSLEGWRELHEQFF.

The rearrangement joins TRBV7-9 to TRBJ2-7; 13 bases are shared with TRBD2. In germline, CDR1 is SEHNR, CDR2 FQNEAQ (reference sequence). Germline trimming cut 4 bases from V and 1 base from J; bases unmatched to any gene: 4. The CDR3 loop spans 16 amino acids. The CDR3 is CASSSWTSGSSYEQYF. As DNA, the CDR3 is TGTGCCAGCAGCTCCTGGACTAGCGGGAGTTCCTACGAGCAGTACTTC.

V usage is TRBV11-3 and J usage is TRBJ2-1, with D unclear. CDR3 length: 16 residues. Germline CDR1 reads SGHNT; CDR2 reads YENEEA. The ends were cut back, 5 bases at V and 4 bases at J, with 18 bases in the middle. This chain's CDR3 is CASSPPGVRSYNEQFF. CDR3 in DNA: TGTGCCAGCAGCCCTCCTGGGGTCAGGAGTTACAATGAGCAGTTCTTC. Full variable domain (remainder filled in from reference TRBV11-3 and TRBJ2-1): EAGVVQSPRYKIIEKKQPVAFWCNPISGHNTLYWYLQNLGQGPELLIRYENEEAVDDSQLPKDRFSAERLKGVDSTLKIQPAELGDSAVYLCASSPPGVRSYNEQFFGPGTRLTVL.